This entry features one T cell receptor (beta chain) sequence. As processed by the authors: For nucleated cells, counts were estimated from reference gene primer amplification. Clones were read by immunoSEQ multiplex PCR, and TCRdb kept only the in-frame ones, dropping some. Clone size and V and J calls were adopted from that table, with D and trimming inferred from the DNA. The sample carries about 280,000 clones, roughly 87% recorded once. The sample is drawn from a study of blood T cell repertoires in COVID-19. Study-wide context: Some COVID-19 samples were acute and others convalescent; all came from the United States, Italy and Spain. Sample material is recorded as cDNA or gDNA derived from T cells, B-cell-depleted T cells, or PBMCs.

This TCR derives from a young man with active or convalescent COVID-19. The sample was peripheral blood.

The CDR3 protein is CASSLPGLAYNEQFF. CDR3 nucleotides: TGCGCCAGCAGCCTCCCGGGACTAGCCTACAATGAGCAGTTCTTC. The rearrangement joins TRBV4-1 to TRBJ2-1, with TRBD2 identical over 8 bases. J was trimmed by 2 bases and V by 4 bases; bases with no gene match: 4. Looked up from germline, CDR1 is MGHRA and CDR2 is YSYEKL. There are 15 residues in the CDR3.